A single sample is the source of the 12 T cell receptor beta chains below, sequenced in a study of T-cell reconstitution after alpha-beta-depleted transplantation in children. Preparation of the TCRbeta library used unique molecular identifiers. From the PCR reads, TCRdb called clonotypes with MiXCR, one entry per CDR3 protein. The data show 610,000 or so distinct CDR3 sequences, roughly 30% seen once. The specimen was PBMCs, collected before TCRalphabeta/CD19-depleted stem cell transplant. The receptors originated from a boy in the first two years of life with Wiskott-Aldrich syndrome, due to receive a stem cell transplant.

The chain recombines TRBV5-1 with TRBJ2-1; 10 nucleotides agree with TRBD2. Trimming took 0 bases from V and 5 from J; bases not matched to a gene: 2. This CDR3 region has 15 residues. CDR1 and CDR2 (germline): SGHRS, YFSETQ. This CDR3 reads CASSLASGSHNEQFF. The CDR3 DNA follows: TGCGCCAGCAGCTTGGCTAGCGGGAGTCACAATGAGCAGTTCTTC.

This clonotype appeared a single time. CDR3 amino acids: CASSMGVFPHSGANVLTF. DNA for the CDR3: TGCGCCAGCAGCATGGGGGTATTCCCACACTCTGGGGCCAACGTCCTGACTTTC. V gene TRBV5-1 combines with J gene TRBJ2-6; D is perhaps TRBD1 or TRBD2 (5 bases each). CDR3 length equals 18 residues. Germline V lookup: CDR1 SGHRS, CDR2 YFSETQ. V was cut by 4 bases and J by 0 bases, with 17 bases left in between.

This chain links TRBV15 with TRBJ2-2; D may be TRBD1 (5 bases). The CDR3 runs to 16 residues. CDR1 is LNHNV and CDR2 is YYDKDF in the germline V gene (reference sequence). Trimming pared 0 bases from V and 6 bases from J, leaving 14 bases between. The CDR3 region has the DNA TGTGCCACCAGCAGAGATCTTATAGGGGTTGCCGGGGAGCTGTTTTTT. It translates to CATSRDLIGVAGELFF. Filled out from reference TRBV15 and TRBJ2-2, the complete variable domain reads DAMVIQNPRYQVTQFGKPVTLSCSQTLNHNVMYWYQQKSSQAPKLLFHYYDKDFNNEADTPDNFQSRRPNTSFCFLDIRSPGLGDTAMYLCATSRDLIGVAGELFFGEGSRLTVL.

Of note for this clonotype: Being one base from a much bigger clone, this may be a read error. The chain combines TRBV5-1 with TRBJ1-5; D is uncertain. This CDR3 region has 15 residues. V dropped 0 bases and J dropped 2 bases, with 9 bases sitting between them. Germline V gene lookup returns CDR1 SGHRS and CDR2 YFSETQ. In DNA, the CDR3 is TGCGCCAGCAGCTTGGGACATGGCGGCAATCAGCCCCAGCATTTT. Translated: CASSLGHGGNQPQHF. Combining the CDR3 with reference TRBV5-1 and TRBJ1-5 gives the whole variable domain KAGVTQTPRYLIKTRGQQVTLSCSPISGHRSVSWYQQTPGQGLQFLFEYFSETQRNKGNFPGRFSGRQFSNSRSEMNVSTLELGDSALYLCASSLGHGGNQPQHFGDGTRLSIL.

The rearrangement uses TRBV29-1 and TRBJ2-2, with TRBD1 identical over 7 bases. V was clipped by 6 bases and J by 0 bases; unmatched bases: 7. Germline V gene sequence: CDR1 SQVTM, CDR2 ANQGSEA. The CDR3 consists of 15 residues. The DNA of the CDR3 is TGCAGCGTCCGACCGGGACAGACGAACACCGGGGAGCTGTTTTTT. As protein: CSVRPGQTNTGELFF.

The chain joins TRBV12-3 or TRBV12-4 to TRBJ2-2; 13 bases match TRBD2. Germline trimming cut 4 bases from V and 8 bases from J; bases unmatched to any gene: 13. The CDR3 covers 18 residues. The CDR3 sequence is CASSWEPGLAGKIGELFF. The CDR3 nucleotides are TGTGCCAGCAGTTGGGAACCGGGACTAGCGGGAAAGATAGGGGAGCTGTTTTTT.

The gene calls are TRBV20-1 and TRBJ1-3; 8 positions agree with TRBD1. Trimming removed 3 bases from V and 0 bases from J; junction bases left unmatched: 7. This CDR3 has 16 residues. Germline CDR1 and CDR2: DFQATT and SNEGSKA (reference sequence). CDR3 nucleotide sequence: TGCAGTGCTAGGATCGCGACAGGGGCCTCTGGAAACACCATATATTTT. This gives the protein CSARIATGASGNTIYF.

The chain uses TRBV30 and TRBJ1-1, with unresolved D. Looked up from germline, CDR1 is GTSNPN and CDR2 is SVGIG (reference sequence). V dropped 3 bases and J dropped 1 base, with 6 bases sitting between them. The CDR3 covers 12 residues. The CDR3 region is CAWREGNTEAFF. The CDR3 DNA reads as TGTGCCTGGAGAGAAGGGAACACTGAAGCTTTCTTT.

The rearrangement joins TRBV5-1 to TRBJ2-1; D unclear. The CDR3 totals 17 residues. Germline V lookup: CDR1 SGHRS, CDR2 YFSETQ. Trimming removed 4 bases at V and 4 bases at J, with 21 bases between. The CDR3 spells CASSPDLSVAGYNEQFF. CDR3 DNA: TGCGCCAGCAGCCCGGATCTCTCAGTAGCCGGATACAATGAGCAGTTCTTC.

J is TRBJ2-7 and V is TRBV5-1, with D perhaps TRBD1 (7 bases). Trimming removed 4 bases at V and 7 bases at J, with 15 bases between. In germline, CDR1 is SGHRS, CDR2 YFSETQ. The CDR3 has 13 amino acids. The CDR3: CASSRSTGREQYF. CDR3 DNA sequence: TGCGCCAGCAGCCGATCGACAGGGAGGGAGCAGTACTTC.

The chain combines TRBV9 with TRBJ2-1; TRBD2 matches 10 bases. The junction had 11 bases not matched to a gene; V was cut back by 4 bases and J by 7 bases. Germline CDR1 is SGDLS and CDR2 is YYNGEE. The CDR3 runs 16 residues. The CDR3 DNA reads as TGTGCCAGCAGCCTAAACATCCTAGCGGGGGAGAATGAGCAGTTCTTC. This codes for CASSLNILAGENEQFF.

This clonotype was seen only a few times. The rearrangement joins TRBV24-1 to TRBJ1-5; the match to TRBD1 covers 9 bases. The germline CDR1 and CDR2 sequences are KGHDR and SFDVKD. Trimming removed 9 bases from V and 4 bases from J; junction bases left unmatched: 12. The CDR3 is 16 residues long. The CDR3 is CATDLDRGRGNQPQHF. CDR3 nucleotides: TGTGCCACCGATTTGGACAGGGGCCGAGGAAATCAGCCCCAGCATTTT.